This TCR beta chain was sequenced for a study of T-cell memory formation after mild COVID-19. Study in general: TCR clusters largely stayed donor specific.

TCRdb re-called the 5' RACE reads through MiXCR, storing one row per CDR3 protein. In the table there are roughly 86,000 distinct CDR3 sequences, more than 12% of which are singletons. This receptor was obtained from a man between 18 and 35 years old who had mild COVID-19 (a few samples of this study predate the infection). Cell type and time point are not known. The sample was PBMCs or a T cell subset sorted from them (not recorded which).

The CDR3 DNA reads TGTGCCAGCAGTTACCGGCCGGCAGTGATCAGCTCTGGGGCCAACGTCCTGACTTTC. It encodes CASSYRPAVISSGANVLTF. The chain recombines TRBV6-5 with TRBJ2-6; D unresolved. The CDR3 runs to 19 residues. Germline V gives CDR1 MNHEY, CDR2 SVGAGI. Trimming removed 2 bases at V and 0 bases at J, with 17 bases between.